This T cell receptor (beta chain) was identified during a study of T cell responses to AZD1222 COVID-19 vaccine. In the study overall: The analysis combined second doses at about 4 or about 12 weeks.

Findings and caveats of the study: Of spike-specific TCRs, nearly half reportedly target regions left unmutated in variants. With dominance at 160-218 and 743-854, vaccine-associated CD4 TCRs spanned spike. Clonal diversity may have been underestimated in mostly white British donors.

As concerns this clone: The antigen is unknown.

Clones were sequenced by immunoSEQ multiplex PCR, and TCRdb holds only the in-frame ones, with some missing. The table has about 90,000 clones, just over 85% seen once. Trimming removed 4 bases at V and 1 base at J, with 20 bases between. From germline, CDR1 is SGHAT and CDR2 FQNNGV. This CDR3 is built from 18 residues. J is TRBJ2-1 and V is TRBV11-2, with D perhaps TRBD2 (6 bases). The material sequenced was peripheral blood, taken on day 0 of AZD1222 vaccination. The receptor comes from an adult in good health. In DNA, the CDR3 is TGTGCCAGCAGCTATTTGAGGAGGGCAGACCTATCCTACAATGAGCAGTTCTTC. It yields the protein CASSYLRRADLSYNEQFF.